The rows below give T cell receptor beta chains drawn from one sample of a study of memory CD4+ T cells and cytomegalovirus serostatus. TCRdb's copy holds only in-frame clones and misses some; the assay was immunoSEQ multiplex PCR. The profile covers over 60,000 clones, with around 83% appearing a single time and 0.88% taken by the ten largest. The sample consisted of memory CD4+ T cells from blood. The receptors originated from an adult in good health and CMV-seronegative. The CDR3 runs from the conserved cysteine through the conserved F or W. Fields, in order: V gene, D gene, clone size, J gene, CDR3 length, CDR3 protein, CDR3 DNA. D genes are given only for firm matches. Rows give clone size only sometimes, using once, few, many, or a class for an expanded clone.

TRBV10-1	TRBD1	once	TRBJ2-7	13	CASIQGAPREQYF	TGCGCCAGCATCCAGGGGGCCCCTAGGGAGCAGTACTTC
TRBV18	-	once	TRBJ1-4	16	CASSPTRGKTNEKLFF	TGTGCCAGCTCACCCACGAGGGGGAAGACTAATGAAAAACTGTTTTTT
TRBV18	-	-	TRBJ1-1	11	CASSPSDKAFF	TGTGCCAGCTCACCGTCGGATAAAGCTTTCTTT
TRBV6-6	-	medium-sized	TRBJ2-1	12	CASSYVQVEQFF	TGTGCCAGCAGTTACGTACAAGTGGAGCAGTTCTTC
TRBV11-2	TRBD2	-	TRBJ2-7	15	CASSAWTSGIYEQYF	TGTGCCAGCAGCGCCTGGACTAGCGGGATCTACGAGCAGTACTTC
TRBV7-2	-	few	TRBJ2-7	13	CASSLAGSYEQYF	TGTGCCAGCAGCTTAGCCGGTTCCTACGAGCAGTACTTC
TRBV4-2	-	-	TRBJ2-7	18	CASSQEGGSGTYSYEQYF	TGTGCCAGCAGCCAAGAGGGGGGCTCCGGGACGTACTCCTACGAGCAGTACTTC
TRBV19	TRBD1	-	TRBJ1-2	17	CASKENGQAPSNYGYTF	TGTGCCAGTAAGGAGAATGGACAGGCCCCGTCTAACTATGGCTACACCTTC
TRBV7-3	-	-	TRBJ2-1	13	CASSSQPYNEQFF	TGTGCCAGCAGCTCCCAGCCCTACAATGAGCAGTTCTTC
TRBV7-9	-	-	TRBJ1-1	15	CASSALVAINTEAFF	TGTGCCAGCAGCGCTTTAGTGGCGATCAACACTGAAGCTTTCTTT
TRBV7-9	-	once	TRBJ2-7	12	CASSLVVGEQYF	TGTGCCAGCAGCTTAGTGGTAGGCGAGCAGTACTTC
TRBV18	-	-	TRBJ2-7	16	CASSPQVEGSLGGQYF	TGTGCCAGCTCACCACAGGTGGAGGGGTCCCTAGGCGGGCAGTACTTC
TRBV28	-	-	TRBJ2-1	17	CASSSGWGDIEHNEQFF	TGTGCCAGCAGTTCCGGGTGGGGCGACATCGAACACAATGAGCAGTTCTTC
TRBV11-2	TRBD2	-	TRBJ2-1	14	CASSLGLAGAEQFF	TGTGCCAGCAGCTTGGGACTAGCGGGGGCTGAGCAGTTCTTC
TRBV28	TRBD2	few	TRBJ2-1	15	CASISGTSGSNEQFF	TGTGCCAGCATCTCCGGGACTAGCGGGAGCAATGAGCAGTTCTTC
TRBV18	-	-	TRBJ2-7	15	CASSPILTGGYEQYF	TGTGCCAGCTCCCCCATCCTGACAGGCGGATACGAGCAGTACTTC
TRBV6-1	-	-	TRBJ1-1	13	CASINTVNTEAFF	TGTGCCAGCATAAACACGGTGAACACTGAAGCTTTCTTT
TRBV28	-	-	TRBJ1-1	16	CASSTLLGDWGTEAFF	TGTGCCAGCTCGACTCTTCTAGGGGATTGGGGAACTGAAGCTTTCTTT
TRBV18	-	-	TRBJ1-1	14	CASSPQFANTEAFF	TGTGCCAGCTCACCACAGTTTGCGAACACTGAAGCTTTCTTT
TRBV6-1	-	-	TRBJ1-5	13	CASSEQGNQPQHF	TGTGCCAGCAGTGAGCAGGGAAATCAGCCCCAGCATTTT
TRBV30	-	once	TRBJ2-2	15	CAWSRLAGEGGELFF	TGTGCCTGGAGCCGTCTGGCAGGGGAGGGCGGGGAGCTGTTTTTT
TRBV7-9	-	-	TRBJ2-6	14	CASGRAPGANVLTF	TGTGCCAGCGGCAGGGCTCCCGGGGCCAACGTCCTGACTTTC
TRBV9	-	-	TRBJ1-1	14	CASSSPGGRTEAFF	TGTGCCAGCAGCTCCCCAGGTGGGCGTACTGAAGCTTTCTTT
TRBV7-9	TRBD1	few	TRBJ2-5	15	CASRPGKTGGETQYF	TGTGCCAGCAGACCTGGGAAAACAGGGGGAGAGACCCAGTACTTC
TRBV5-4	-	few	TRBJ1-1	13	CASSLQGNTEAFF	TGTGCCAGCAGCTTGCAGGGGAACACTGAAGCTTTCTTT
TRBV5-6	TRBD1	few	TRBJ1-2	14	CASSGTGVGYGYTF	TGTGCCAGCAGTGGGACAGGGGTGGGCTATGGCTACACCTTC
TRBV2	TRBD2	-	TRBJ2-5	17	CASSDMSGGAVQETQYF	TGTGCCAGCAGTGACATGAGCGGGGGGGCCGTCCAAGAGACCCAGTACTTC
TRBV6-1	-	-	TRBJ2-7	14	CASRNLQGSNEQYF	TGTGCCAGCAGAAATTTACAGGGTAGCAACGAGCAGTACTTC
TRBV6-4	-	-	TRBJ2-2	14	CASSTGTNTGELFF	TGTGCCAGCAGCACAGGTACGAACACCGGGGAGCTGTTTTTT
TRBV4-1	-	-	TRBJ1-1	16	CASSPAFGTLNTEAFF	TGCGCCAGCAGCCCCGCCTTCGGGACACTGAACACTGAAGCTTTCTTT
TRBV27	TRBD2	-	TRBJ2-1	14	CASSSPQRGNEQFF	TGTGCCAGCAGTTCCCCACAGCGGGGCAATGAGCAGTTCTTC
TRBV11-2	-	-	TRBJ2-3	14	CASSPGGRRDTQYF	TGTGCCAGCAGCCCCGGGGGGCGACGAGATACGCAGTATTTT
TRBV7-9	-	-	TRBJ2-3	14	CASSLSQSTDTQYF	TGTGCCAGCAGCTTATCCCAATCCACAGATACGCAGTATTTT
TRBV5-1	TRBD1	-	TRBJ1-2	15	CASSLRIRDSAGYTF	TGCGCCAGCAGCCTTCGTATCCGGGACAGCGCTGGCTACACCTTC
TRBV7-2	TRBD1	-	TRBJ2-5	15	CASTRSGGLRETQYF	TGTGCCAGTACCCGATCAGGGGGTTTGCGAGAGACCCAGTACTTC
TRBV2	TRBD2	-	TRBJ2-5	19	CASSGWGLTSGGASETQYF	TGTGCCAGCAGTGGTTGGGGACTAACTAGCGGGGGGGCCTCAGAGACCCAGTACTTC
TRBV27	TRBD1	-	TRBJ1-1	14	CASSPGGARSEAFF	TGTGCCAGCAGTCCAGGGGGCGCAAGATCTGAAGCTTTCTTT
TRBV5-1	TRBD1	-	TRBJ2-3	15	CASSLGSTGAHTQYF	TGCGCCAGCAGCTTGGGGTCAACAGGGGCTCATACGCAGTATTTT
TRBV6-5	TRBD1	-	TRBJ2-7	15	CASSYDRQGVGEQYF	TGTGCCAGCAGTTACGATCGGCAGGGGGTGGGGGAGCAGTACTTC
TRBV9	-	once	TRBJ2-3	14	CASSDESLADTQYF	TGTGCCAGCAGCGACGAGTCCTTGGCAGATACGCAGTATTTT
TRBV7-8	TRBD1	-	TRBJ1-5	14	CASTRGTGNQPQHF	TGTGCCAGCACCCGTGGGACAGGCAATCAGCCCCAGCATTTT
TRBV7-2	-	-	TRBJ2-3	18	CASSLVSLAGPPTDTQYF	TGTGCCAGCAGCTTAGTCTCGCTAGCTGGTCCTCCCACAGATACGCAGTATTTT
TRBV5-8	TRBD1	-	TRBJ1-5	15	CASSRGTGIEQPQHF	TGTGCCAGCAGCCGTGGGACAGGGATTGAACAGCCCCAGCATTTT
TRBV28	-	-	TRBJ1-2	14	CASRPSAGGYGYTF	TGTGCCAGCAGGCCCAGTGCCGGAGGGTATGGCTACACCTTC
TRBV7-2	-	few	TRBJ2-2	13	CASSRTRSGELFF	TGTGCCAGCAGCAGAACTAGATCCGGGGAGCTGTTTTTT
TRBV4-2	TRBD1	-	TRBJ2-2	18	CASSRSGTGASNTGELFF	TGTGCCAGCAGCCGATCCGGGACAGGGGCGTCGAACACCGGGGAGCTGTTTTTT
TRBV6-5	TRBD1	-	TRBJ1-3	14	CASGRTGHGNTIYF	TGTGCCAGCGGGCGGACAGGGCATGGAAACACCATATATTTT
TRBV5-5	-	-	TRBJ2-5	15	CASSLVGLAQETQYF	TGTGCCAGCAGCTTGGTGGGGCTCGCCCAAGAGACCCAGTACTTC
TRBV18	-	-	TRBJ1-2	12	CASSLDGYGYTF	TGTGCCAGCTCATTGGACGGGTATGGCTACACCTTC
TRBV5-4	-	-	TRBJ2-7	15	CASSTSTGPQYEQYF	TGTGCCAGCAGCACTTCGACCGGGCCGCAATACGAGCAGTACTTC
TRBV7-9	-	-	TRBJ1-3	15	CASSLDARSGNTIYF	TGTGCCAGCAGCTTAGACGCCCGCTCTGGAAACACCATATATTTT
TRBV28	-	-	TRBJ2-2	15	CASRHTPGFAGELFF	TGTGCCAGCAGACATACTCCAGGGTTTGCCGGGGAGCTGTTTTTT
TRBV2	-	medium-sized	TRBJ1-1	11	CASIPFTEAFF	TGTGCCAGCATCCCGTTCACTGAAGCTTTCTTT
TRBV18	TRBD1	-	TRBJ1-4	15	CASSPMGQGKEKLFF	TGTGCCAGCTCACCAATGGGACAGGGAAAGGAAAAACTGTTTTTT
TRBV11-2	-	-	TRBJ1-1	13	CASSFSAGTEAFF	TGTGCCAGCAGCTTCAGCGCAGGCACTGAAGCTTTCTTT
TRBV7-2	-	-	TRBJ2-5	15	CASSSIAAYQETQYF	TGTGCCAGCAGCTCAATAGCGGCGTACCAAGAGACCCAGTACTTC
TRBV1	-	-	TRBJ1-2	16	CTSSQDIQLTNYGYTF	TGCACCAGCAGCCAAGACATACAGCTAACCAACTATGGCTACACCTTC
TRBV10-1	-	-	TRBJ2-3	15	CASRGGGPGTDTQYF	TGCGCCAGCAGGGGTGGCGGGCCCGGGACAGATACGCAGTATTTT